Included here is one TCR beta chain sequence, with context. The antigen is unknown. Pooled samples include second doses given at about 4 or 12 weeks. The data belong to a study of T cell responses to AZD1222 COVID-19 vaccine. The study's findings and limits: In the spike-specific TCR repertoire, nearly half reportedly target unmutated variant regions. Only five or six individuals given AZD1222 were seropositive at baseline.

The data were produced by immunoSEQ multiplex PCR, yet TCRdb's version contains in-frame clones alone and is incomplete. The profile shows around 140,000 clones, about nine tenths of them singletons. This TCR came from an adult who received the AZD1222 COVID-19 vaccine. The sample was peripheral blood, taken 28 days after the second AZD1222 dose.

In DNA, the CDR3 is TGTGCCAGCAGACCACCAAGGGACGGCGGCAATCAGCCCCAGCATTTT. Its protein product is CASRPPRDGGNQPQHF. The V gene is TRBV6-4, the J gene TRBJ1-5; a weak D match, TRBD1 (5 bases). The CDR3 has 16 residues. Germline V lookup: CDR1 MRHNA, CDR2 SNTAGT. V lost 6 bases and J 2 bases, leaving 17 bases between the germline ends.